These 11 T cell receptor beta chains originate from one sample sequenced in a study of CD8 T cells in Susac syndrome. A quantity of about 0.45 to 1 ug RNA underwent reverse transcription using random hexamers. TCRdb re-analysed the immunoSEQ multiplex PCR reads in MiXCR, keeping a single row per CDR3 protein. The data contain hundreds of thousands of distinct CDR3 sequences, around 83% of them singletons. Sequencing input: CD8+ T cells from PBMCs. The receptors were sampled from a human donor with multiple sclerosis.

J is TRBJ2-5 and V is TRBV2; D is uncertain. In germline, CDR1 is SNHLY, CDR2 FYNNEI. V shed 6 bases and J shed 0 bases, with 8 bases lying between them. The CDR3 is 13 amino acids. The CDR3 DNA sequence: TGTGCCAGCAGGCGTTTGTACCAAGAGACCCAGTACTTC. This codes for CASRRLYQETQYF.

The chain uses TRBV27 and TRBJ1-2, with D possibly TRBD1 on 6 matching bases. The length of the CDR3 is 16 residues. The germline V gene encodes CDR1 MNHEY and CDR2 SMNVEV (reference sequence). V was cut by 3 bases and J by 4 bases, with 18 bases left in between. This CDR3 reads CASSFGRLGGSYGYTF. The CDR3 nucleotides read TGTGCCAGCAGTTTTGGGAGGTTGGGGGGCAGCTATGGCTACACCTTC.

The table lists this clonotype with a count of one. The rearrangement uses TRBV27 and TRBJ2-1; 7 bases fit TRBD1. CDR3 length: 15 amino acids. Unmatched junction bases numbered 9, after V lost 6 bases and J lost 4 bases. Germline V gene data show CDR1 as MNHEY and CDR2 as SMNVEV (reference sequence). DNA for the CDR3: TGTGCCAGCAGCAACAGGGGTTCAACTTACAATGAGCAGTTCTTC. Translated: CASSNRGSTYNEQFF.

The rearrangement joins TRBV11-2 to TRBJ2-7, with D possibly matching TRBD1 (5 bases). CDR3 size: 13 residues. Looked up from germline, CDR1 is SGHAT and CDR2 is FQNNGV. Between the trimmed V and J ends, which lost 1 base and 5 bases, there was a span of 9 bases. CDR3 sequence: CASSLVWGDEQYF. The CDR3 DNA reads TGTGCCAGCAGCTTAGTATGGGGCGACGAGCAGTACTTC.

The V gene is TRBV4-1, the J gene TRBJ2-6, with 12 bases fitting TRBD2. CDR3 length: 20 residues. The V and J ends lost 0 bases and 1 base, in that order; junction bases with no gene match: 7. Germline loops: CDR1 MGHRA, CDR2 YSYEKL. This chain's CDR3 is CASSQDHWGTSGSGANVLTF. Here the CDR3 DNA reads TGCGCCAGCAGCCAAGATCATTGGGGGACTAGCGGGTCTGGGGCCAACGTCCTGACTTTC.

This chain links TRBV2 with TRBJ1-5; D is possibly TRBD1 (5 bases). Germline CDR1 is SNHLY and CDR2 is FYNNEI. V was cut by 0 bases and J by 2 bases, with 8 bases left in between. The CDR3 spans 15 residues. The CDR3 loop reads CASSEALGGNQPQHF. For the CDR3, the DNA is TGTGCCAGCAGTGAAGCATTAGGGGGCAATCAGCCCCAGCATTTT.

The chain combines TRBV28 with TRBJ2-7; 9 bases line up with TRBD1. This CDR3 contains 15 residues. V lost 7 bases, J lost 0 bases, and 7 bases stayed unmatched. CDR1 is MDHEN and CDR2 is SYDVKM in the germline V gene. The CDR3: CASTLTTGGSYEQYF. The DNA of the CDR3 is TGTGCCAGCACCCTTACGACAGGGGGCTCCTACGAGCAGTACTTC.

The chain recombines TRBV27 with TRBJ1-2; D remains ambiguous. V was clipped by 3 bases and J by 6 bases, with 14 bases between them. The CDR3 loop spans 14 amino acids. Germline CDR1 and CDR2: MNHEY and SMNVEV (reference sequence). CDR3 protein: CASSFSSAGNGYTF. For the CDR3, the DNA is TGTGCCAGCAGTTTTAGTAGTGCTGGAAATGGCTACACCTTC.

The J gene is TRBJ2-2, the V gene TRBV5-1; 10 bases are a match to TRBD2. CDR1 and CDR2 from the germline V gene are SGHRS and YFSETQ. V trimming: 1 base; J trimming: 6 bases; junction bases outside the gene matches: 9. The CDR3 has 17 amino acids. This chain's CDR3 is CASSLSNSGRPSGELFF. The DNA of the CDR3 is TGCGCCAGCAGCTTGTCAAATAGCGGGAGGCCGTCCGGGGAGCTGTTTTTT.

This clonotype was seen only a few times. The chain uses TRBV7-9 and TRBJ2-7; D is perhaps TRBD2 (5 bases). The CDR3 is 12 amino acids. V lost 7 bases to trimming and J lost 2 bases, with 9 bases between them. Germline CDR1 reads SEHNR; CDR2 reads FQNEAQ (reference sequence). The CDR3 protein is CASIGGTYEQYF. The CDR3, as DNA: TGTGCCAGCATCGGAGGAACCTACGAGCAGTACTTC.

The J gene is TRBJ1-5, the V gene TRBV2; D perhaps matches TRBD1 (5 bases). Germline assignment: CDR1 SNHLY and CDR2 FYNNEI. There are 16 residues in the CDR3. Trimming cost V 1 base and J 5 bases, with 15 bases left between them. Written as DNA, the CDR3 is TGTGCCAGCAGTGAAGGAAGGCAGGGCTATGATCAGCCCCAGCATTTT. This sequence encodes CASSEGRQGYDQPQHF. Full variable domain (rest looked up from reference TRBV2 and TRBJ1-5): EPEVTQTPSHQVTQMGQEVILRCVPISNHLYFYWYRQILGQKVEFLVSFYNNEISEKSEIFDDQFSVERPDGSNFTLKIRSTKLEDSAMYFCASSEGRQGYDQPQHFGDGTRLSIL.